This T cell receptor (beta chain) comes out of a study of cytomegalovirus exposure and HLA in healthy donors. This CDR3 is 17 amino acids long. With V trimmed by 0 bases and J by 4 bases, 8 bases remained unmatched. Germline CDR1 is LNHDA and CDR2 is SQIVND (reference sequence). A multiplex PCR was run with 60 Vbeta primers and 13 Jbeta primers. Sequencing used immunoSEQ multiplex PCR; TCRdb keeps in-frame clones, though not all of them. The sample holds about 69,000 clones, 75% to 80% seen once. This sequence was found in a man aged 18 to 30 in good health and CMV-seronegative. The specimen sequenced was PBMCs. The J gene is TRBJ2-3, the V gene TRBV19, with 9 bases fitting TRBD2. DNA for the CDR3: TGTGCCAGTAGTATAGATCGTGCTAGCGGGGCTTCAGATACGCAGTATTTT. It is translated as CASSIDRASGASDTQYF.